Each of the 6 T cell receptor beta chains below was sequenced from the same sample in a study of blood T cell repertoires in COVID-19. Clones were read by immunoSEQ multiplex PCR, and TCRdb kept only the in-frame ones, dropping some. The sample yields roughly 160,000 clones, around 79% seen once. The sequenced material came from PBMCs or T cells enriched from blood (not recorded which). These TCRs come from a woman between 65 and 79 years old in a cohort exposed to, infected with or recovered from COVID-19 (not recorded which).

The chain links TRBV24-1 to TRBJ2-3, with 12 bases that match TRBD2. CDR3 length: 16 amino acids. Looked up from germline, CDR1 is KGHDR and CDR2 is SFDVKD. V lost 4 bases, J lost 4 bases, and 5 bases stayed unmatched. CDR3 loop: CATSDARLAGADTQYF. The CDR3 coding sequence is TGTGCCACCAGTGACGCCAGACTAGCGGGAGCAGATACGCAGTATTTT.

This chain links TRBV5-1 with TRBJ1-6, with D unclear. Germline assignment: CDR1 SGHRS and CDR2 YFSETQ. The CDR3 is 15 amino acids. Between the trimmed V and J ends, which lost 0 bases and 7 bases, there was a span of 11 bases. DNA for the CDR3: TGCGCCAGCAGCTTGGATGGCACAAAGAATTCACCCCTCCACTTT. Encoded protein: CASSLDGTKNSPLHF.

The rearrangement uses TRBV11-3 and TRBJ2-7; D is possibly TRBD2 (6 bases). This CDR3 spans 14 amino acids. Germline values: CDR1 SGHNT, CDR2 YENEEA. V was pared by 5 bases and J by 2 bases, with 13 bases between. The CDR3 protein is CASSSRGGAYEQYF. The CDR3 coding sequence is TGTGCCAGCAGCAGTCGAGGAGGGGCCTACGAGCAGTACTTC.

As DNA, the CDR3 is TGTGCCACCAGTGATTTAGACAGTACCGGGGAGACCCAGTACTTC. Its protein product is CATSDLDSTGETQYF. This chain links TRBV24-1 with TRBJ2-5, with D perhaps TRBD1 (5 bases). The CDR3 is made up of 15 amino acids. V gave up 1 base and J gave up 5 bases, with 13 bases separating them. In germline, CDR1 is KGHDR, CDR2 SFDVKD.

This clone was counted ten times or more. J is TRBJ2-6 and V is TRBV25-1; D perhaps matches TRBD2 (7 bases). The V gene lost 10 bases and the J gene lost 5 bases, with 15 bases spanning the gap. The CDR3 contains 14 residues. CDR1 is MGHDK, CDR2 SYGVNS, per germline. Here the CDR3 reads CATTPGGWANVLTF. The CDR3 DNA reads as TGTGCCACCACTCCGGGGGGCTGGGCCAACGTCCTGACTTTC.

The rearrangement uses TRBV10-3 and TRBJ2-2, with 7 bases matching TRBD2. CDR3 length equals 14 residues. In germline, CDR1 is ENHRY, CDR2 SYGVKD. V gave up 9 bases and J gave up 9 bases; unmatched junction bases: 13. For the CDR3, the DNA is TGTGCCATAAAGTCCGACATCGGGGGGAGGGAGCTGTTTTTT. Translation gives CAIKSDIGGRELFF.